This T cell receptor (beta chain) was captured by sequencing in a study of T cells after yellow fever vaccination. This clonotype was found many times. It was through 5'RACE template switching that TCR cDNA was made, with a universal primer site and UMIs added. Via MiXCR, TCRdb re-called the 5' RACE reads, giving one row per CDR3 protein. This sample has 40,000 or so distinct CDR3 sequences, with roughly 6.4% found just once. The germline gives CDR1 SGHNT, CDR2 YYREEE (reference sequence). The CDR3 extends over 14 amino acids. Trimming at V came to 4 bases and at J to 0 bases, leaving 2 bases not matched to a gene. Study results and caveats: Most clones from primary vaccination were detected again post-booster (roughly 96% CD4, about 88% CD8). Researchers cautioned that FACS-sorted repertoires could harbor abundant clonotypes contaminating from the bulk population.

The specimen comprised CD8+ T cells not binding an NS4B(214-222) dextramer, sorted from PBMCs, sampled 45 days after the yellow fever booster vaccination. The clonotype comes from a man under 40 who received the YFV17D yellow fever vaccine. The chain has TRBV5-4 and TRBJ2-7, with 9 bases lining up with TRBD2. The CDR3 DNA reads as TGTGCCAGCAGCATGACTAGCGGCTCCTACGAGCAGTACTTC. It translates to CASSMTSGSYEQYF.